This T cell receptor (beta chain) was observed in a study of identical twins. Trimming left V 4 bases short and J 5 bases short, with 12 bases between. This CDR3 is built from 13 residues. Germline CDR1 is LNHNV and CDR2 is YYDKDF (reference sequence). TCRdb processed the 5' RACE reads anew with MiXCR; each CDR3 protein has one entry. Altogether around 550,000 distinct CDR3 sequences are present, around 15% being singletons, with the ten largest covering nearly 0.45%. Separately, the same data were catalogued under a study of yellow fever vaccine responses in identical twins.

The chain couples TRBV15 to TRBJ2-7; D uncertain. The receptor was isolated from a young woman in good health. The sequenced sample was CD4+ T cells sorted from blood. The CDR3 loop is CATSKTPKDEQYV. CDR3 nucleotide sequence: TGTGCCACCAGCAAAACCCCCAAGGACGAGCAGTACGTC.